These 29 T cell receptor beta chains originate from one sample sequenced in a study of long-term antiretroviral therapy in people with HIV. Version v3.0 of the immunoSEQ assay was performed at survey level. The assay was immunoSEQ multiplex PCR, and TCRdb's table has in-frame clones only and misses some. The sample yields fewer than 25,000 clones, 84% seen once. Sample: unsorted PBMCs, taken around 6 years after starting antiretroviral therapy. The receptors stem from a man aged 25 to 45 with HIV.

In DNA form, the CDR3 reads TGTGCCAGCAGCTTAGGAGGTCAGGGGGCTTATTCACCCCTCCACTTT. It yields the protein CASSLGGQGAYSPLHF. The V and J genes are TRBV11-2 and TRBJ1-6; 8 nucleotides match TRBD1. CDR1 is SGHAT, CDR2 FQNNGV, per germline. This CDR3 is 16 amino acids long. V lost 1 base to trimming and J lost 8 bases; unmatched junction nucleotides: 7.

This rearrangement joins TRBV7-8 to TRBJ2-2; TRBD2 matches at 8 bases. V shed 3 bases and J 4 bases; nucleotides not matched to a gene: 13. The germline gives CDR1 SGHVS, CDR2 FQNEAQ. This CDR3 is built from 18 residues. The CDR3 DNA reads TGTGCCAGCAGCTTCGCGTCTATCAGCGGGGGCCTCACCGGGGAGCTGTTTTTT. It specifies CASSFASISGGLTGELFF.

The rearrangement links TRBV7-2 to TRBJ1-2, with D possibly matching TRBD1 (6 bases). Per the germline V gene, CDR1 is SGHTA and CDR2 is FQGNSA. The CDR3 contains 15 residues. Deletions cut 5 bases from V and 0 bases from J, with 13 bases between. The CDR3 DNA follows: TGTGCCAGCAGCCCCGGGGGGCGAGCTAACTATGGCTACACCTTC. This codes for CASSPGGRANYGYTF.

This clone was detected once. V usage is TRBV2 and J usage is TRBJ2-1; TRBD1 matches 10 bases. The CDR3 spans 16 residues. Looked up from germline, CDR1 is SNHLY and CDR2 is FYNNEI. V was pared by 6 bases and J by 3 bases, with 8 bases of the junction left unmatched. The CDR3 DNA reads as TGTGCCAGCAGAGAGACAGGGGGCGAGCGCTACAATGAGCAGTTCTTC. Protein sequence: CASRETGGERYNEQFF.

DNA for the CDR3: TGCGCCAGCAGCTTGGTAAGCGGGGGGGCCTGGAACTCCTACGAGCAGTACTTC. Its protein is CASSLVSGGAWNSYEQYF. The chain has TRBV5-1 and TRBJ2-7; TRBD2 matches 10 bases. This CDR3 has 18 amino acids. The J segment lost 0 bases and the V segment lost 0 bases, leaving 9 bases of the junction unmatched. Per the germline V gene, CDR1 is SGHRS and CDR2 is YFSETQ.

The V call is TRBV19, the J call TRBJ1-5; 7 bases are a match to TRBD1. The CDR3 is 13 residues long. J gave up 3 bases and V 6 bases, and 2 bases lay outside the gene matches. The germline CDR1 and CDR2 sequences are LNHDA and SQIVND (reference sequence). As DNA, the CDR3 is TGTGCCAGTAGGGGACAGCTCAATCAGCCCCAGCATTTT. This codes for CASRGQLNQPQHF. Drawing the rest from reference TRBV19 and TRBJ1-5, the complete variable domain is DGGITQSPKYLFRKEGQNVTLSCEQNLNHDAMYWYRQDPGQGLRLIYYSQIVNDFQKGDIAEGYSVSREKKESFPLTVTSAQKNPTAFYLCASRGQLNQPQHFGDGTRLSIL.

The chain joins TRBV27 to TRBJ1-2; no clear D. Trimming stripped 0 bases from V and 6 bases from J, with 8 bases between. This CDR3 is 13 amino acids long. The germline gives CDR1 MNHEY, CDR2 SMNVEV (reference sequence). CDR3 loop: CASSLSEGNGYTF. The CDR3 nucleotides are TGTGCCAGCAGTTTATCGGAGGGAAATGGCTACACCTTC.

This chain uses TRBV5-4 with TRBJ2-2; the match to TRBD2 covers 8 bases. J lost 5 bases, V lost 0 bases, and 6 bases had no gene match. The CDR3 sequence is 16 residues long. CDR1 is SGHNT, CDR2 YYREEE, per germline (reference sequence). The CDR3: CASSLGGLAATGELFF. Here the CDR3 DNA reads TGTGCCAGCAGCTTGGGAGGACTAGCAGCGACCGGGGAGCTGTTTTTT.

The chain couples TRBV15 to TRBJ2-5, with D perhaps matching TRBD1 or TRBD2 (5 bases each). The CDR3 totals 16 residues. The ends were cut back, 0 bases at V and 3 bases at J, with 14 bases in the middle. Germline loops: CDR1 LNHNV, CDR2 YYDKDF (reference sequence). The CDR3 region is CATSRDTSGREETQYF. CDR3 DNA: TGTGCCACCAGCAGAGACACCTCGGGACGGGAAGAGACCCAGTACTTC.

This sequence joins TRBV28 and TRBJ2-6; D may be TRBD1 (5 bases). The CDR3 extends over 16 amino acids. Germline V gene data show CDR1 as MDHEN and CDR2 as SYDVKM. The V gene lost 4 bases and the J gene lost 2 bases, with 12 bases spanning the gap. The CDR3 nucleotides read TGTGCCAGCAGTTACTCAGGGTTAGCTGGGGCCAACGTCCTGACTTTC. Protein sequence: CASSYSGLAGANVLTF.

The chain combines TRBV21-1 with TRBJ1-2. TRBV21-1 is a documented pseudogene. This CDR3 is built from 19 residues. CDR3 in DNA: TGTGCCAGCAGCTGCGGGGGAGGGGAGCTAATTCGGAAGGACTATGGCTACACCTTC. Translating it yields CASSCGGGELIRKDYGYTF.

The chain recombines TRBV7-2 with TRBJ2-7, with D unclear. There are 15 residues in the CDR3. CDR1 and CDR2 (germline): SGHTA, FQGNSA. V was shortened by 2 bases and J by 1 base, with 12 bases between the two germline ends. CDR3 nucleotides: TGTGCCAGCAGCTTAACGACCCAGCCGTCCTACGAGCAGTACTTC. This translates into CASSLTTQPSYEQYF.

The rearrangement uses TRBV5-1 and TRBJ2-2; D not resolved. Germline lookup yields CDR1 SGHRS and CDR2 YFSETQ. The CDR3 totals 14 residues. V was cut by 0 bases and J by 4 bases, with 7 bases left in between. CDR3 DNA sequence: TGCGCCAGCAGCTTGGGATGGGCCACCGGGGAGCTGTTTTTT. As protein: CASSLGWATGELFF. The whole variable domain, remainder taken from reference TRBV5-1 and TRBJ2-2, is KAGVTQTPRYLIKTRGQQVTLSCSPISGHRSVSWYQQTPGQGLQFLFEYFSETQRNKGNFPGRFSGRQFSNSRSEMNVSTLELGDSALYLCASSLGWATGELFFGEGSRLTVL.

This chain uses TRBV5-1 with TRBJ2-2; the D is unclear. This CDR3 comprises 14 residues. Germline values: CDR1 SGHRS, CDR2 YFSETQ. The germline V and J ends were trimmed by 0 bases and 7 bases, with 10 bases remaining between them. As DNA, the CDR3 is TGCGCCAGCAGCTTGGAGGGTGAGGTCGGGGAGCTGTTTTTT. Translated, it gives CASSLEGEVGELFF.

This rearrangement joins TRBV18 to TRBJ2-1, with no clear D. Trimming shortened V by 6 bases and J by 4 bases, and 7 bases separated the two germline ends. Looked up from germline, CDR1 is KGHSH and CDR2 is LQKENI. CDR3 length: 12 amino acids. CDR3 residues: CASSPNYNEQFF. CDR3 bases: TGTGCCAGCTCTCCTAATTACAATGAGCAGTTCTTC.

The chain employs TRBV7-2 and TRBJ1-4; D remains ambiguous. The CDR3 is made up of 17 amino acids. Per the germline V gene, CDR1 is SGHTA and CDR2 is FQGNSA. V was clipped by 1 base and J by 8 bases, with 20 bases between them. The CDR3 loop reads CASSLVSHGQTGEKLFF. The CDR3 DNA reads as TGTGCCAGCAGCTTAGTCTCCCACGGGCAGACGGGCGAAAAACTGTTTTTT.

This clone appeared once. The chain links TRBV6-1 to TRBJ1-2, with 10 bases lining up with TRBD1. The length of the CDR3 is 15 residues. Germline V lookup: CDR1 MNHNS, CDR2 SASEGT. The trim removed 3 bases at V and 1 base at J, leaving 2 bases unmatched. CDR3 DNA: TGTGCCAGCAGTGAGGGGGACAGGGGTAACTATGGCTACACCTTC. Amino acids: CASSEGDRGNYGYTF.

This clone turned up a few times. The chain carries TRBV7-9 and TRBJ2-7; no definite D call. V lost 1 base to trimming and J lost 5 bases, with 3 bases between them. CDR1 is SEHNR, CDR2 FQNEAQ, per germline (reference sequence). This CDR3 has 11 amino acids. CDR3 nucleotides: TGTGCCAGCAGCTTAGGAAACGAGCAGTACTTC. Its translation is CASSLGNEQYF.

The chain employs TRBV7-2 and TRBJ1-5, with D unclear. The CDR3 consists of 14 residues. V lost 4 bases and J lost 2, with 9 bases in between. From germline, CDR1 is SGHTA and CDR2 FQGNSA. CDR3 sequence (DNA): TGTGCCAGCAGCTGGGCGGACGGCAATCAGCCCCAGCATTTT. Amino acids: CASSWADGNQPQHF.

J is TRBJ1-2 and V is TRBV28; no clear D gene. Germline lookup yields CDR1 MDHEN and CDR2 SYDVKM. V lost 6 bases, J lost 2 bases, and 28 bases lay in between. The CDR3 runs to 19 residues. The CDR3 here is CASSLSRRSRYGENYGYTF. In DNA, the CDR3 is TGTGCCAGCAGCCTTTCAAGGAGGTCTCGGTACGGAGAAAACTATGGCTACACCTTC.

In its sample, this clone ranks as medium-sized (0.01 to 0.1%). The chain recombines TRBV9 with TRBJ2-7; TRBD2 matches at 10 bases. This CDR3 has 18 amino acids. CDR1 is SGDLS, CDR2 YYNGEE, per germline. Germline trimming cut 2 bases from V and 4 bases from J; bases unmatched to any gene: 15. DNA of the CDR3: TGTGCCAGCAGCGTTCTAGCGGGAGTTTTAAGAGGCTCGTACGAGCAGTACTTC. The encoded protein is CASSVLAGVLRGSYEQYF.

The chain joins TRBV7-2 to TRBJ2-7; D gene uncertain. V was cut by 5 bases and J by 5 bases, with 13 bases left in between. This CDR3 has 13 amino acids. The germline V gene encodes CDR1 SGHTA and CDR2 FQGNSA. CDR3 in DNA: TGTGCCAGCAGCCTTCGTATCGGTCACGAGCAGTACTTC. Residues: CASSLRIGHEQYF.

The chain recombines TRBV4-2 with TRBJ1-4; TRBD1 matches 7 bases. The trim removed 4 bases at V and 4 bases at J, leaving 12 bases unmatched. The germline V gene has CDR1 LGHNA and CDR2 YNFKEQ. There are 17 residues in the CDR3. CDR3 DNA: TGTGCCAGCAGCCCCCGGTCAGGGGGTTCGAGTAATGAAAAACTGTTTTTT. Translated, it gives CASSPRSGGSSNEKLFF.

V and J are TRBV28 and TRBJ2-7; D is uncertain. Germline V gene data show CDR1 as MDHEN and CDR2 as SYDVKM. With 6 bases removed from V and 0 bases from J, the gap between germline ends came to 9 bases. CDR3 length equals 13 residues. Written as DNA, the CDR3 is TGTGCCAGCAGCAGTGACACCTCCTACGAGCAGTACTTC. It codes for CASSSDTSYEQYF.

CDR3 DNA sequence: TGTGCCAGCAGTTTTAGTACGAGGGACGGTGAGCAGTTCTTC. This codes for CASSFSTRDGEQFF. The rearrangement joins TRBV6-1 to TRBJ2-1; D possibly uses TRBD1 or TRBD2 (5 bases each). The germline CDR1 and CDR2 sequences are MNHNS and SASEGT. V shed 5 bases and J shed 9 bases, with 17 bases lying between them. This CDR3 contains 14 residues.

In its sample, this clone was seen once. This chain links TRBV18 with TRBJ1-1; D remains unclear. Per germline, CDR1 KGHSH and CDR2 LQKENI. The CDR3 covers 14 residues. The V and J ends lost 1 base and 3 bases respectively, with 9 bases between them. Written as DNA, the CDR3 is TGTGCCAGCTCACCACTTGGCGTGGACACTGAAGCTTTCTTT. The encoded protein is CASSPLGVDTEAFF.

The chain recombines TRBV28 with TRBJ2-1, with a tentative D call TRBD2 (6 bases). V lost 6 bases and J lost 6, with 27 bases in between. Germline V gene data show CDR1 as MDHEN and CDR2 as SYDVKM. The CDR3 spans 18 residues. In DNA, the CDR3 is TGTGCCAGCAGCCCACGGGGGTTCCCCGGCAGCGGCCCCAATGAGCAGTTCTTC. This encodes CASSPRGFPGSGPNEQFF.

The gene calls are TRBV19 and TRBJ2-7; D call uncertain. Germline CDR1 reads LNHDA; CDR2 reads SQIVND (reference sequence). Deletions cut 4 bases from V and 4 bases from J, with 5 bases between. The CDR3 has 11 amino acids. The chain's CDR3 is CASSNRYEQYF. The CDR3 DNA is TGTGCCAGTAGTAATAGATACGAGCAGTACTTC.

This sequence joins TRBV27 and TRBJ1-1; possibly TRBD1 for D (6 bases). The germline V gene encodes CDR1 MNHEY and CDR2 SMNVEV (reference sequence). This CDR3 has 13 residues. V was clipped by 7 bases and J by 9 bases, with 18 bases between them. The CDR3 loop reads CASKVPGHTQAFF. The CDR3 nucleotides are TGTGCCAGCAAGGTCCCGGGACACACCCAAGCTTTCTTT.